This is a list of T cell receptor beta chains from one sample in a study of blood T cell repertoires in COVID-19. TCRdb's copy holds only in-frame clones and misses some; the assay was immunoSEQ multiplex PCR. The sample carries around 180,000 clones, 88% recorded once. The specimen sequenced was peripheral blood. The receptor source for this set is a woman aged 25 to 45 with acute or convalescent COVID-19. Each CDR3 is given with its conserved first and last residue. Each record gives: V gene, J gene, clone size, D gene, CDR3 DNA, CDR3 protein. The D gene is left open where the match is weak. Clone size appears in some rows only: once, few, many, or a class for an expanded clone.

TRBV6-6	TRBJ2-1	NA	TRBD2	TGTGCCAGCAGTATAGGACTAGCGGGGACAAACAATGAGCAGTTCTTC	CASSIGLAGTNNEQFF
TRBV7-2	TRBJ2-7	NA	TRBD2	TGTGCCAGCAGCGTCGACCGCGGGAGTGGAGAGCAGTACTTC	CASSVDRGSGEQYF
TRBV10-3	TRBJ1-2	NA	NA	TGTGCCATCAGTGAGCAGGGTTGGGGTGGCTACACCTTC	CAISEQGWGGYTF
TRBV5-5	TRBJ1-2	NA	TRBD1	TGTGCCAGCAGCCCCATTACAGGGGGCGCAAATGGCTACACCTTC	CASSPITGGANGYTF
TRBV6-6	TRBJ2-1	NA	TRBD2	TGTGCCAGCAGTCGGACTAGCGGGAGGGCTTACGCCAATGAGCAGTTCTTC	CASSRTSGRAYANEQFF
TRBV7-8	TRBJ2-1	once	NA	TGTGCCAGCAGGACAGACTTTGAGCAGTTCTTC	CASRTDFEQFF
TRBV5-4	TRBJ2-3	NA	NA	TGTGCCAGCAGCTCGCAGACAAGTACCACAGATACGCAGTATTTT	CASSSQTSTTDTQYF
TRBV20-1	TRBJ1-1	NA	NA	TGCAGTGCTAGTAAGCAGGGGAACACTGAAGCTTTCTTT	CSASKQGNTEAFF
TRBV4-1	TRBJ2-3	NA	TRBD1	TGCGCCAGCAGCCTGACTAGACAGGGGTCCACAGATACGCAGTATTTT	CASSLTRQGSTDTQYF
TRBV5-1	TRBJ2-1	NA	NA	TGCGCCAGCAGTCCCGAATGGGCACCCTCCTACAATGAGCAGTTCTTC	CASSPEWAPSYNEQFF
TRBV12-3/TRBV12-4	TRBJ1-6	NA	NA	TGTGCCAGCAGTTTTTCGGGGAATTCACCCCTCCACTTT	CASSFSGNSPLHF
TRBV5-4	TRBJ2-2	NA	TRBD2	TGTGCCAGCAGCTTAGCGGGAGTGTTAACCGGGGAGCTGTTTTTT	CASSLAGVLTGELFF
TRBV19	TRBJ2-4	NA	TRBD1	TGTGCCAGTAGTAAAAGACAGGGGGCTAGAGACATTCAGTACTTC	CASSKRQGARDIQYF
TRBV9	TRBJ1-3	NA	NA	TGTGCCAGCAGCATAGGGCCATACTCTGGAAACACCATATATTTT	CASSIGPYSGNTIYF
TRBV7-2	TRBJ2-1	NA	NA	TGTGCCAGCAGCTCACAACATATAGCGGAATACAATGAGCAGTTCTTC	CASSSQHIAEYNEQFF
TRBV11-2	TRBJ2-1	NA	TRBD2	TGTGCCAGCAGCCCACGCCTCGCGGGAGGCTACAATGAGCAGTTCTTC	CASSPRLAGGYNEQFF
TRBV9	TRBJ2-1	NA	TRBD2	TGTGCCAGCAGCCCCTACTCGCGGGAGCCCTACAATGAGCAGTTCTTC	CASSPYSREPYNEQFF
TRBV7-9	TRBJ1-4	NA	TRBD1	TGTGCCAGCAGCCTACAGGGGGGAAAACTGTTTTTT	CASSLQGGKLFF
TRBV5-1	TRBJ2-5	many	NA	TGCGCCAGCAGCTTGGATCAGGCTGAGGGAGAGACCCAGTACTTC	CASSLDQAEGETQYF
TRBV4-1	TRBJ1-3	NA	TRBD1	TGCGCCAGCAGCCTTCAGGGGGCATCTGGAAACACCATATATTTT	CASSLQGASGNTIYF
TRBV12-3/TRBV12-4	TRBJ1-1	NA	NA	TGTGCCAGCAGTTTACAGGGGAGCACTGAAGCTTTCTTT	CASSLQGSTEAFF
TRBV30	TRBJ2-7	once	NA	TGTGCCTCCACACCTCCGGGGTCTTGGGACTACGAGCAGTACTTC	CASTPPGSWDYEQYF